This T cell receptor (beta chain) was profiled in a study of T-cell reconstitution after alpha-beta-depleted transplantation in children. With regard to this clonotype: Its antigen is unidentified.

Germline values: CDR1 ENHRY, CDR2 SYGVKD. V dropped 11 bases and J dropped 2 bases, with 15 bases sitting between them. This CDR3 is 13 amino acids long. Unique molecular identifiers were used to barcode this TCRbeta library. Via MiXCR, TCRdb re-called the PCR reads, giving one row per CDR3 protein. Of a few hundred thousand distinct CDR3 sequences in the sample, roughly 25% were seen once. Study-level points and caveats: A year post-transplant, T-cell counts and diversity derived mostly from newly produced T cells. By about two months after transplant, alpha-beta T cells reportedly arose from several hundred graft clones that had expanded.

This receptor was obtained from a female patient aged 2-9 years who had a stem cell transplant for congenital amegakaryocytic thrombocytopenia, so the T cells may come from the graft donor. Material: PBMCs, mostly from graft donor cells, obtained 360 days after TCRalphabeta/CD19-depleted stem cell transplant. The rearrangement joins TRBV10-3 to TRBJ1-2; D remains ambiguous. CDR3 DNA sequence: TGTGCCGGGCAGGACGGCTCAAACTATGGCTACACCTTC. This translates into CAGQDGSNYGYTF.